This TCR beta chain derives from a study of blood T cell repertoires in COVID-19. Turning to the study itself: Sites across the United States, Italy and Spain contributed samples from acute and convalescent COVID-19.

Participant ages covered about 18 to 90 years across about two dozen US areas. Recovered participants had two consecutive negative NP/OP PCR tests, healthcare professional clearance, or symptom resolution. Per the study methods: Reference gene primer amplification in the assay estimated nucleated cell counts. The protocol was immunoSEQ multiplex PCR, while the TCRdb copy is restricted to in-frame clones and leaves out a portion. From that table come the V and J calls and clone size; the DNA was used to work out D and trimming. The sample lists a few hundred thousand clones; 75% to 90% were seen once. What was sequenced was PBMCs or T cells enriched from blood (not recorded which). This TCR was sampled from a man aged 25 to 40 who had recovered from COVID-19.

In DNA, the CDR3 is TGCGCCAGCAGCCGCTCGGGAGGAGTATACGAGCAGTACTTC. This translates into CASSRSGGVYEQYF. The chain combines TRBV5-1 with TRBJ2-7; 7 bases are shared with TRBD2. CDR1 is SGHRS and CDR2 is YFSETQ in the germline V gene. Unmatched junction bases numbered 8, after V lost 4 bases and J lost 4 bases. CDR3 length equals 14 residues.